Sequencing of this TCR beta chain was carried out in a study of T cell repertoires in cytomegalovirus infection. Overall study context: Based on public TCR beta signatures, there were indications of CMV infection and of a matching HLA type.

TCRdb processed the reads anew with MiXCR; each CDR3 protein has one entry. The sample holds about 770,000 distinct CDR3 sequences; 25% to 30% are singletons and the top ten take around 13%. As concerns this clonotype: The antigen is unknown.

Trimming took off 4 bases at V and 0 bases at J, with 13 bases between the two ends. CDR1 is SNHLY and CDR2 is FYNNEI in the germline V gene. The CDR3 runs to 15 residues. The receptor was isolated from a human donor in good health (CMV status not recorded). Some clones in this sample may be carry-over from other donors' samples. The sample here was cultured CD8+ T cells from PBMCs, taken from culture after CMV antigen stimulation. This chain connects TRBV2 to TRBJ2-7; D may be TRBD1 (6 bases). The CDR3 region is CASSGGTQSSYEQYF. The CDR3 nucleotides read TGTGCCAGCAGTGGAGGGACACAGAGCTCCTACGAGCAGTACTTC.